This passage covers 27 T cell receptor beta chains from one sample sequenced in a study of cytomegalovirus exposure and HLA in healthy donors. Profiling relied on immunoSEQ multiplex PCR, and the TCRdb table lists in-frame clones only, not all of them. The table has roughly 250,000 clones, about 90% seen once. The sequencing sample was made of PBMCs. The receptors stem from a woman aged 25 to 39 in good health and CMV-seropositive.

The CDR3 DNA reads TGTGCCAGCAGTTTTTATCCCGCCTACGAGCAGTACTTC. Residues: CASSFYPAYEQYF. The V and J genes are TRBV27 and TRBJ2-7; D unresolved. Germline values: CDR1 MNHEY, CDR2 SMNVEV (reference sequence). V was cut by 3 bases and J by 2 bases, with 8 bases left in between. The CDR3 contains 13 residues.

The chain couples TRBV10-1 to TRBJ2-7; 7 bases match TRBD1. CDR1 is WNHNN and CDR2 is SYGVQD in the germline V gene (reference sequence). Trimming took 4 bases from V and 3 from J; bases not matched to a gene: 3. CDR3 length: 13 amino acids. CDR3 sequence (DNA): TGCGCCAGCAGTGGGACAGGCCTCTACGAGCAGTACTTC. This gives the protein CASSGTGLYEQYF.

This chain connects TRBV7-2 to TRBJ1-2; tentatively, D is TRBD1 (5 bases). This CDR3 has 16 residues. CDR1 is SGHTA and CDR2 is FQGNSA in the germline V gene. Trimming cost V 1 base and J 2 bases, with 14 bases left between them. CDR3 region: CASSLGPLRGNYGYTF. CDR3 bases: TGTGCCAGCAGCTTAGGTCCCCTTCGGGGGAACTATGGCTACACCTTC.

The chain uses TRBV12-5 and TRBJ1-4, with 8 bases that match TRBD1. Trimming took 6 bases from V and 14 from J; bases not matched to a gene: 5. This CDR3 is 11 amino acids long. Per the germline V gene, CDR1 is LGHNT and CDR2 is FRNRAP. The CDR3 loop is CASGTGTGLFF. In DNA, the CDR3 is TGTGCTAGTGGAACCGGGACAGGTCTGTTTTTT.

V gene TRBV5-1 combines with J gene TRBJ2-7, with a weak D call TRBD1 (5 bases). This CDR3 has 13 residues. The ends were cut back, 4 bases at V and 2 bases at J, with 10 bases in the middle. Germline lookup yields CDR1 SGHRS and CDR2 YFSETQ. This CDR3 reads CASSLGRAYEQYF. The CDR3 coding sequence is TGCGCCAGCAGCCTCGGCAGGGCCTACGAGCAGTACTTC. The whole variable domain, remainder taken from reference TRBV5-1 and TRBJ2-7, is KAGVTQTPRYLIKTRGQQVTLSCSPISGHRSVSWYQQTPGQGLQFLFEYFSETQRNKGNFPGRFSGRQFSNSRSEMNVSTLELGDSALYLCASSLGRAYEQYFGPGTRLTVT.

The chain joins TRBV12-5 to TRBJ1-5, with D perhaps TRBD1 (6 bases). Between the trimmed V and J ends, which lost 4 bases and 0 bases, there was a span of 19 bases. Germline CDR1 and CDR2: LGHNT and FRNRAP. This CDR3 spans 18 amino acids. CDR3 sequence: CASGWSSDSPDSNQPQHF. The CDR3 DNA sequence: TGTGCTAGTGGTTGGAGTTCGGACAGTCCTGATAGCAATCAGCCCCAGCATTTT.

The gene calls are TRBV11-2 and TRBJ2-5; TRBD1 might be the D (5 bases). The germline CDR1 and CDR2 sequences are SGHAT and FQNNGV. The CDR3 sequence is 14 residues long. V shed 3 bases and J shed 5 bases, with 13 bases lying between them. In DNA, the CDR3 is TGTGCCAGCAGCTTTCCAGGGTCGAGGGAGACCCAGTACTTC. This translates into CASSFPGSRETQYF.

The rearrangement joins TRBV28 to TRBJ2-7; D gene unclear. The germline gives CDR1 MDHEN, CDR2 SYDVKM. Trimming left V 3 bases short and J 3 bases short, with 9 bases between. CDR3 size: 13 residues. The CDR3 DNA reads TGTGCCAGCAGTTTGGCACAGAACTACGAGCAGTACTTC. Its translation is CASSLAQNYEQYF.

This clone showed up just once. This chain connects TRBV5-8 to TRBJ2-4; a possible D gene is TRBD1 (6 bases). Trimming left V 4 bases short and J 6 bases short, with 20 bases between. The CDR3 length is 16 residues. From germline, CDR1 is SGHTS and CDR2 YDEGEE. The CDR3: CASSQVNRQVRNIQYF. In DNA form, the CDR3 reads TGTGCCAGCAGCCAAGTGAACAGACAGGTCCGAAACATTCAGTACTTC.

The chain joins TRBV27 to TRBJ2-1, with 8 nucleotides matching TRBD2. V lost 1 base and J lost 3; bases outside the gene matches: 11. Germline CDR1 is MNHEY and CDR2 is SMNVEV (reference sequence). The CDR3 is made up of 18 amino acids. CDR3: CASSLLASGPFFYNEQFF. In DNA form, the CDR3 reads TGTGCCAGCAGTTTATTAGCTAGCGGGCCGTTTTTCTACAATGAGCAGTTCTTC.

The J gene is TRBJ2-5, the V gene TRBV7-2; TRBD1 matches 7 bases. Germline V gene sequence: CDR1 SGHTA, CDR2 FQGNSA. Trimming removed 7 bases from V and 2 bases from J; junction bases left unmatched: 7. The CDR3 runs 14 residues. The CDR3 loop reads CASTRDSLQETQYF. CDR3 DNA sequence: TGTGCCAGCACACGGGACAGCCTACAAGAGACCCAGTACTTC.

This clone occurred a few times. This chain joins TRBV2 and TRBJ2-2; D not certain. The CDR3 covers 12 residues. V was shortened by 7 bases and J by 1 base, with 4 bases between the two germline ends. Germline-derived CDR1 and CDR2 are SNHLY and FYNNEI. The CDR3 DNA follows: TGTGCCAGCACACTGAACACCGGGGAGCTGTTTTTT. Its protein is CASTLNTGELFF.

This clone was detected a few times. The V call is TRBV5-4, the J call TRBJ2-3; tentatively, D is TRBD2 (6 bases). The germline V gene has CDR1 SGHNT and CDR2 YYREEE (reference sequence). CDR3 length equals 15 residues. Between the trimmed V and J ends, which lost 4 bases and 0 bases, there was a span of 12 bases. The CDR3 bases are TGTGCCAGCAGCCCCGGGACTGCTAGCACAGATACGCAGTATTTT. Protein: CASSPGTASTDTQYF.

V gene TRBV15 combines with J gene TRBJ2-7; 12 bases line up with TRBD2. V trimming: 0 bases; J trimming: 5 bases; junction bases outside the gene matches: 8. Germline CDR1 is LNHNV and CDR2 is YYDKDF (reference sequence). This CDR3 has 17 amino acids. For the CDR3, the DNA is TGTGCCACCAGCAGAGATATCAGACTAGCGGGAGACCACGAGCAGTACTTC. Its protein is CATSRDIRLAGDHEQYF.

V gene TRBV11-2 combines with J gene TRBJ2-5; weak D call: TRBD2 (5 bases). V was clipped by 3 bases and J by 1 base, with 6 bases between them. Germline V gives CDR1 SGHAT, CDR2 FQNNGV. The CDR3 has 13 amino acids. CDR3 DNA sequence: TGTGCCAGCAGCTTCGCGGGCCAAGAGACCCAGTACTTC. Its translation is CASSFAGQETQYF.

This clone turned up a few times. The chain couples TRBV28 to TRBJ2-7, with 8 positions matching TRBD2. The CDR3 extends over 13 amino acids. The V gene's germline CDR1 is MDHEN and CDR2 SYDVKM. The J segment lost 2 bases and the V segment lost 8 bases, leaving 5 bases of the junction unmatched. The CDR3 coding sequence is TGTGCCAGCCGTACTAGCGGACCCTACGAGCAGTACTTC. Protein: CASRTSGPYEQYF.

The chain recombines TRBV27 with TRBJ2-7, with D perhaps matching TRBD2 (6 bases). V was shortened by 3 bases and J by 5 bases, with 14 bases between the two germline ends. CDR1 and CDR2 from the germline V gene are MNHEY and SMNVEV (reference sequence). The length of the CDR3 is 14 residues. This CDR3 reads CASSFIGSGDEQYF. The CDR3 bases are TGTGCCAGCAGTTTCATCGGGAGCGGTGACGAGCAGTACTTC.

This chain links TRBV29-1 with TRBJ2-6; 11 bases are a match to TRBD1. This CDR3 contains 16 residues. Germline V gene lookup returns CDR1 SQVTM and CDR2 ANQGSEA. Unmatched junction bases numbered 2, after V lost 4 bases and J lost 0 bases. CDR3 sequence (DNA): TGCAGCGTTGCCGGGACAGGGGGCTCTGGGGCCAACGTCCTGACTTTC. As protein: CSVAGTGGSGANVLTF.

The chain combines TRBV23-1 with TRBJ1-1; D gene ambiguous. TRBV23-1 is given ORF status, its function remaining uncertain. The CDR3 spans 11 residues. V lost 4 bases and J lost 7, with 7 bases in between. Here the CDR3 reads CASSLRCEAFF. CDR3 nucleotide sequence: TGCGCCAGCAGTCTGAGGTGTGAAGCTTTCTTT.

J is TRBJ2-3 and V is TRBV7-8, with a weak D call TRBD2 (6 bases). This CDR3 contains 15 residues. V was shortened by 5 bases and J by 3 bases, with 15 bases between the two germline ends. CDR1 SGHVS and CDR2 FQNEAQ come from the germline V gene. In DNA form, the CDR3 reads TGTGCCAGCAGCAAAAGCAGTGGGAGGACAGATACGCAGTATTTT. Residues: CASSKSSGRTDTQYF. The full variable domain, rest sourced from reference TRBV7-8 and TRBJ2-3, is GAGVSQSPRYKVAKRGQDVALRCDPISGHVSLFWYQQALGQGPEFLTYFQNEAQLDKSGLPSDRFFAERPEGSVSTLKIQRTQQEDSAVYLCASSKSSGRTDTQYFGPGTRLTVL.

This clone appeared once. The chain couples TRBV6-5 to TRBJ2-5; D unresolved. V shed 7 bases and J shed 3 bases, with 6 bases lying between them. Germline V CDR1 and CDR2: MNHEY, SVGAGI. This CDR3 region has 11 residues. In nucleotides, the CDR3 is TGTGCCAGCACCCTAAAAGAGACCCAGTACTTC. Protein sequence: CASTLKETQYF.

A single count supports this clone. The CDR3 coding sequence is TGTGCCAGCAGCTCAGGACTAGCGGGAAGCTACGAGCAGTACTTC. This sequence encodes CASSSGLAGSYEQYF. The chain is built from TRBV5-6 and TRBJ2-7; 12 bases map to TRBD2. V lost 3 bases and J lost 3; bases outside the gene matches: 4. Germline V gene sequence: CDR1 SGHDT, CDR2 YYEEEE. The CDR3 is 15 amino acids.

A few counts support this clone. The chain uses TRBV7-9 and TRBJ2-6; 8 nucleotides agree with TRBD1. Germline V gene data show CDR1 as SEHNR and CDR2 as FQNEAQ (reference sequence). Germline trimming cut 11 bases from V and 4 bases from J; bases unmatched to any gene: 10. This CDR3 has 15 residues. The CDR3 spells CAADQGASGANVLTF. In DNA form, the CDR3 reads TGTGCCGCGGACCAGGGGGCGTCAGGGGCCAACGTCCTGACTTTC. Combining the CDR3 with reference TRBV7-9 and TRBJ2-6 gives the whole variable domain DTGVSQNPRHKITKRGQNVTFRCDPISEHNRLYWYRQTLGQGPEFLTYFQNEAQLEKSRLLSDRFSAERPKGSFSTLEIQRTEQGDSAMYLCAADQGASGANVLTFGAGSRLTVL.

This rearrangement joins TRBV6-1 to TRBJ2-7, with 10 bases identical to TRBD2. Trimming cost V 4 bases and J 2 bases; bases outside gene matches: 2. The CDR3 loop spans 14 amino acids. CDR1 is MNHNS and CDR2 is SASEGT in the germline V gene. Here the CDR3 reads CASSGTSGAYEQYF. In nucleotides, the CDR3 is TGTGCCAGCAGTGGGACTAGCGGTGCCTACGAGCAGTACTTC.

This clone was detected only once. The chain uses TRBV30 and TRBJ2-7; TRBD1 might be the D (6 bases). The CDR3 has 13 residues. V was cut by 4 bases and J by 3 bases, with 13 bases left in between. Germline V lookup: CDR1 GTSNPN, CDR2 SVGIG (reference sequence). The CDR3 DNA reads as TGTGCCTGGATAGGGACACAAAACTACGAGCAGTACTTC. This gives the protein CAWIGTQNYEQYF. The variable domain in full, completed from reference TRBV30 and TRBJ2-7, reads SQTIHQWPATLVQPVGSPLSLECTVEGTSNPNLYWYRQAAGRGLQLLFYSVGIGQISSEVPQNLSASRPQDRQFILSSKKLLLSDSGFYLCAWIGTQNYEQYFGPGTRLTVT.

The rearrangement uses TRBV5-1 and TRBJ1-5; 7 bases are shared with TRBD1. The J segment lost 3 bases and the V segment lost 4 bases, leaving 7 bases of the junction unmatched. Germline V gene data show CDR1 as SGHRS and CDR2 as YFSETQ. The CDR3 runs 15 residues. DNA for the CDR3: TGCGCCAGCAGCCCTGGGACAGACTACAATCAGCCCCAGCATTTT. Its protein is CASSPGTDYNQPQHF.

The chain has TRBV5-1 and TRBJ2-7; 13 bases fit TRBD2. V was clipped by 4 bases and J by 2 bases; unmatched bases: 6. Germline V gene lookup returns CDR1 SGHRS and CDR2 YFSETQ. CDR3 size: 16 residues. The CDR3 loop reads CASSPRGLAGTYEQYF. The CDR3 nucleotides are TGCGCCAGCAGCCCGCGGGGACTAGCGGGAACCTACGAGCAGTACTTC.